What follows are 16 T cell receptor beta chains derived from one specimen sequenced in a study of blood T cell repertoires in COVID-19. Only in-frame clones appear in the TCRdb table, and some are missing; sequencing was by immunoSEQ multiplex PCR. The table lists some 160,000 clones, around 80% of them singletons, with nearly 8% in the top ten. The sample consisted of PBMCs or T cells enriched from blood (not recorded which). The receptors here all came from a woman between 45 and 60 years old who had recovered from COVID-19.

The chain is built from TRBV18 and TRBJ1-4, with D perhaps TRBD1 (5 bases). There are 15 residues in the CDR3. Trimming cost V 4 bases and J 7 bases, with 16 bases left between them. CDR1 is KGHSH and CDR2 is LQKENI in the germline V gene. This CDR3 is CASSQQGRSFEKLFF. The DNA of the CDR3 is TGTGCCAGCTCACAGCAGGGTAGATCATTTGAAAAACTGTTTTTT.

The chain is built from TRBV6-5 and TRBJ2-7, with 12 bases aligning to TRBD1. Germline V gene data show CDR1 as MNHEY and CDR2 as SVGAGI. The CDR3 covers 15 residues. V lost 6 bases to trimming and J lost 0 bases; unmatched junction nucleotides: 3. The CDR3 region has the DNA TGTGCCAGCAGGCTGGGACAGGGGGCCTCCTACGAGCAGTACTTC. It codes for CASRLGQGASYEQYF.

The chain carries TRBV5-5 and TRBJ2-5; 8 bases line up with TRBD2. This CDR3 region has 15 residues. The germline CDR1 and CDR2 sequences are SGHKS and YYEKEE (reference sequence). Losses at the gene ends were 4 bases for V and 1 base for J; bases not matched to a gene: 6. The CDR3 spells CASSTRGGFQETQYF. CDR3 in DNA: TGTGCCAGCAGCACCCGGGGGGGGTTCCAAGAGACCCAGTACTTC.

The V and J genes are TRBV7-2 and TRBJ2-4, with D hard to call. This CDR3 comprises 15 residues. V was cut by 3 bases and J by 0 bases, with 9 bases left in between. The germline V gene has CDR1 SGHTA and CDR2 FQGNSA. CDR3 sequence (DNA): TGTGCCAGCAGCTTCGAGGTCCTAGCCAAAAACATTCAGTACTTC. Residues: CASSFEVLAKNIQYF. Together with reference TRBV7-2 and TRBJ2-4, the CDR3 gives the full variable domain: GAGVSQSPSNKVTEKGKDVELRCDPISGHTALYWYRQSLGQGLEFLIYFQGNSAPDKSGLPSDRFSAERTGGSVSTLTIQRTQQEDSAVYLCASSFEVLAKNIQYFGAGTRLSVL.

The CDR3 protein is CASSYALNYGYTF. The CDR3 DNA is TGTGCCAGCAGTTACGCACTTAACTATGGCTACACCTTC. This sequence joins TRBV27 and TRBJ1-2; D is uncertain. The length of the CDR3 is 13 residues. Deletions cut 4 bases from V and 1 base from J, with 7 bases between. From germline, CDR1 is MNHEY and CDR2 SMNVEV (reference sequence).

The chain combines TRBV11-3 with TRBJ2-3; 9 bases match TRBD2. CDR1 SGHNT and CDR2 YENEEA come from the germline V gene. The CDR3 contains 15 residues. J was trimmed by 4 bases and V by 4 bases; bases with no gene match: 6. The CDR3 loop is CASSSWAGGADTQYF. CDR3 bases: TGTGCCAGCAGCTCCTGGGCGGGGGGGGCAGATACGCAGTATTTT.

The V gene is TRBV7-6, the J gene TRBJ1-1, with 8 bases fitting TRBD1. The length of the CDR3 is 16 residues. V lost 5 bases to trimming and J lost 3 bases; unmatched junction nucleotides: 11. Germline CDR1 and CDR2: SGHVS and FNYEAQ. The CDR3 DNA is TGTGCCAGCAGCGGGAAAGCAGGGGGCGCGGACACTGAAGCTTTCTTT. Translated, it gives CASSGKAGGADTEAFF.

V and J are TRBV27 and TRBJ1-6; TRBD1 is a possible D gene (5 bases). Trimming stripped 4 bases from V and 0 bases from J, with 7 bases between. The CDR3 loop spans 15 amino acids. CDR1 MNHEY and CDR2 SMNVEV come from the germline V gene (reference sequence). The CDR3 region is CASSYRNSYNSPLHF. CDR3 bases: TGTGCCAGCAGTTACAGGAACTCCTATAATTCACCCCTCCACTTT.

The chain uses TRBV10-3 and TRBJ2-2; possibly TRBD1 for D (5 bases). Germline CDR1 ENHRY, CDR2 SYGVKD. V was trimmed by 9 bases and J by 3 bases, leaving 8 bases between them. The CDR3 sequence is 12 residues long. CDR3 nucleotides: TGTGCCATAGGGGAACACACCGGGGAGCTGTTTTTT. It translates to CAIGEHTGELFF.

This sequence joins TRBV24-1 and TRBJ1-5; 8 bases map to TRBD1. The CDR3 totals 14 residues. Germline CDR1 is KGHDR and CDR2 is SFDVKD. Trimming removed 7 bases from V and 2 bases from J; junction bases left unmatched: 3. The CDR3 spells CATSGQGGNQPQHF. CDR3 coding DNA: TGTGCCACCAGCGGACAGGGCGGCAATCAGCCCCAGCATTTT.

This clone was observed once. The gene calls are TRBV24-1 and TRBJ1-5; TRBD1 matches 8 bases. The CDR3 has 15 amino acids. CDR1 and CDR2 (germline): KGHDR, SFDVKD. The junction had 7 bases not matched to a gene; V was cut back by 4 bases and J by 6 bases. The CDR3: CATSDPTGESQPQHF. As DNA, the CDR3 is TGTGCCACCAGTGACCCGACAGGGGAAAGTCAGCCCCAGCATTTT.

The chain couples TRBV5-1 to TRBJ1-6, with 8 bases lining up with TRBD1. The CDR3 totals 17 residues. Germline CDR1 is SGHRS and CDR2 is YFSETQ. V was pared by 0 bases and J by 8 bases, with 10 bases of the junction left unmatched. The DNA of the CDR3 is TGCGCCAGCAGCTTGGCCTTATCGGACAGGGTATATTCACCCCTCCACTTT. It specifies CASSLALSDRVYSPLHF.

The chain is built from TRBV11-2 and TRBJ1-2, with D unclear. The V end was cut by 5 bases, the J end by 4 bases, with 14 bases between. Germline lookup yields CDR1 SGHAT and CDR2 FQNNGV. CDR3 length equals 14 residues. CDR3 residues: CASSVSDLLYGYTF. DNA of the CDR3: TGTGCCAGCAGCGTCAGCGACCTCCTCTATGGCTACACCTTC.

The chain uses TRBV5-1 and TRBJ2-2, with a weak D call TRBD1 (5 bases). The ends were cut back, 0 bases at V and 7 bases at J, with 10 bases in the middle. The CDR3 runs 14 residues. Germline V gives CDR1 SGHRS, CDR2 YFSETQ. The CDR3 sequence is CASSLGQWGGELFF. CDR3 DNA: TGCGCCAGCAGCTTGGGACAGTGGGGCGGGGAGCTGTTTTTT.

This chain uses TRBV11-2 with TRBJ2-7; 10 nucleotides agree with TRBD2. With V trimmed by 6 bases and J by 4 bases, 6 bases remained unmatched. Per the germline V gene, CDR1 is SGHAT and CDR2 is FQNNGV. The CDR3 contains 14 residues. DNA for the CDR3: TGTGCCAGCAGACGGCTAGCGGGGGTTTACGAGCAGTACTTC. Translating gives CASRRLAGVYEQYF.

This chain links TRBV21-1 with TRBJ1-1. TRBV21-1 is classified as a pseudogene. This CDR3 spans 17 amino acids. CDR3 sequence (DNA): TGTGCCAGCAACCCAGAGGCAGCGGTCCGGATGAACACTGAAGCTTTCTTT. Its translation: CASNPEAAVRMNTEAFF.